This T cell receptor (beta chain) was profiled in a study of type 1 regulatory T cells. Study-level information: This in vitro CD4 product, T-allo10, is enriched for Tr1 cells and alloantigen-specific.

The CDR3 is 13 residues long. Trimming removed 3 bases from V and 8 bases from J; junction bases left unmatched: 7. Germline lookup yields CDR1 SGDLS and CDR2 YYNGEE. On this clonotype itself: The antigen remains undetermined.

MiXCR, run by TCRdb on the reads, gives a single entry per CDR3 protein. The sample yields some 20,000 distinct CDR3 sequences, around half seen once. Sequenced: cultured T cells, either the whole culture or a sorted T cell fraction (not recorded which). The receptor was isolated from a human donor in good health. This chain uses TRBV9 with TRBJ1-2; TRBD1 aligns across 7 bases. The CDR3 protein is CASSAGTVPGYTF. In nucleotides, the CDR3 is TGTGCCAGCAGCGCCGGGACAGTCCCAGGCTACACCTTC.